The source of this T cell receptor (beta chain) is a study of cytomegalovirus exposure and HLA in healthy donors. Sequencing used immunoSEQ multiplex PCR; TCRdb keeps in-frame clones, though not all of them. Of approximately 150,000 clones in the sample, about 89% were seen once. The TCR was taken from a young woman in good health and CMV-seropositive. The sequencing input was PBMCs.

In nucleotides, the CDR3 is TGTGCCAGTAGTATACGGTATAATCAAGCGGGAGGGGTTGAGACCCAGTACTTC. Translation: CASSIRYNQAGGVETQYF. The chain links TRBV19 to TRBJ2-5, with 10 bases that match TRBD2. Trimming removed 2 bases from V and 5 bases from J; junction bases left unmatched: 14. CDR3 length: 18 residues. Germline CDR1 and CDR2: LNHDA and SQIVND (reference sequence).